Listed below are T cell receptor beta chains from one sample, sequenced in a study of blood T cell repertoires in COVID-19. Sequencing used immunoSEQ multiplex PCR; TCRdb keeps in-frame clones, though not all of them. The table includes roughly 250,000 clones, approximately 86% detected once. Material for sequencing was PBMCs or T cells enriched from blood (not recorded which). Source of these receptors: a woman in her thirties or forties with acute COVID-19. Both conserved end residues are part of each CDR3. The order of the fields is D gene, V gene, clone size, J gene, CDR3 protein, CDR3 DNA. The D gene is left open where the match is weak. Size tells how often a clone was seen (once, few, many) or the class of an expanded clone, and some rows leave it out.

>TRBD2|TRBV7-3|NA|TRBJ2-1
CASSLNSGKEQFF
TGTGCCAGCAGCTTAAATAGCGGGAAGGAGCAGTTCTTC
>TRBD2|TRBV2|NA|TRBJ2-5
CASTPGLATDTGETQYF
TGTGCCAGCACTCCGGGACTAGCGACAGACACTGGAGAGACCCAGTACTTC
>NA|TRBV7-3|NA|TRBJ2-1
CASSPSGSPYNEQFF
TGTGCCAGCAGCCCTTCAGGATCCCCTTACAATGAGCAGTTCTTC
>NA|TRBV5-4|NA|TRBJ2-5
CASSRLREYQETQYF
TGTGCCAGCAGCAGACTTCGGGAGTACCAAGAGACCCAGTACTTC
>NA|TRBV12-5|NA|TRBJ2-2
CATVYRTGELFF
TGTGCTACGGTATATCGCACCGGGGAGCTGTTTTTT
>NA|TRBV2|NA|TRBJ1-3
CASNNPTGNTIYF
TGTGCCAGCAACAACCCCACTGGAAACACCATATATTTT
>NA|TRBV6-1|NA|TRBJ2-3
CASSERQGADTQYF
TGTGCCAGCAGTGAACGGCAGGGTGCAGATACGCAGTATTTT
>TRBD1|TRBV30|once|TRBJ1-5
CAWSPQGAYNQPQHF
TGTGCCTGGAGTCCACAGGGGGCGTATAATCAGCCCCAGCATTTT
>TRBD1|TRBV27|NA|TRBJ1-1
CASRTGGNTEAFF
TGTGCCAGCAGGACAGGGGGGAACACTGAAGCTTTCTTT
>TRBD1|TRBV25-1|NA|TRBJ2-7
CASSAPGQGLSEQYF
TGTGCCAGCAGTGCGCCGGGACAGGGGCTCTCCGAGCAGTACTTC
>TRBD1|TRBV19|NA|TRBJ2-1
CASSSGTGYNEQFF
TGTGCCAGTAGCTCCGGGACAGGGTACAATGAGCAGTTCTTC
>NA|TRBV2|once|TRBJ2-7
CASTKEGTVDSYEQYF
TGTGCCAGCACCAAGGAGGGGACAGTTGACTCCTACGAGCAGTACTTC
>NA|TRBV6-5|NA|TRBJ2-7
CASSWDTGYEQYF
TGTGCCAGCAGTTGGGACACGGGATACGAGCAGTACTTC
>NA|TRBV20-1|NA|TRBJ2-7
CSASDRDEQYF
TGCAGTGCTAGTGACCGTGACGAGCAGTACTTC
>NA|TRBV6-1|NA|TRBJ2-7
CASSEGLSYEQYF
TGTGCCAGCAGTGAGGGACTGAGCTACGAGCAGTACTTC
>NA|TRBV5-1|NA|TRBJ1-1
CASSLELEGPEAFF
TGCGCCAGCAGCTTGGAGTTAGAGGGCCCTGAAGCTTTCTTT
>NA|TRBV5-1|NA|TRBJ1-6
CASSSWGGDNSPLHF
TGCGCCAGCAGCTCCTGGGGAGGGGATAATTCACCCCTCCACTTT
>NA|TRBV2|NA|TRBJ1-3
CASSDGRQQSSGNTIYF
TGTGCCAGCAGTGATGGTCGACAGCAAAGCTCTGGAAACACCATATATTTT
>TRBD2|TRBV11-3|NA|TRBJ2-7
CASSLGGGGTHEQYF
TGTGCCAGCAGCTTAGGTGGCGGGGGAACCCACGAGCAGTACTTC
>NA|TRBV9|few|TRBJ1-1
CASSGGQNTEAFF
TGTGCCAGCAGCGGGGGACAGAACACTGAAGCTTTCTTT